This TCR beta chain was captured in a study of CD8 T cells in ankylosing spondylitis. This clonotype was detected many times. The CDR3 loop spans 13 amino acids. The V gene lost 4 bases and the J gene lost 5 bases, with 9 bases spanning the gap. TCRdb used MiXCR to reprocess the 5' RACE reads, holding one entry per CDR3 protein. The sample comprises some 290,000 distinct CDR3 sequences, roughly 20% of which are singletons, and 7.8% rests with the top ten. The sequence was collected from a male donor with ankylosing spondylitis or in good health (not recorded which). The sequenced material came from blood, either unsorted or a sorted T cell fraction (not recorded which). The V call is TRBV12-3 or TRBV12-4, the J call TRBJ1-5, with D unclear. The CDR3 loop is CASSSTRDQPQHF. CDR3 DNA: TGTGCCAGCAGTTCCACTCGAGATCAGCCCCAGCATTTT.